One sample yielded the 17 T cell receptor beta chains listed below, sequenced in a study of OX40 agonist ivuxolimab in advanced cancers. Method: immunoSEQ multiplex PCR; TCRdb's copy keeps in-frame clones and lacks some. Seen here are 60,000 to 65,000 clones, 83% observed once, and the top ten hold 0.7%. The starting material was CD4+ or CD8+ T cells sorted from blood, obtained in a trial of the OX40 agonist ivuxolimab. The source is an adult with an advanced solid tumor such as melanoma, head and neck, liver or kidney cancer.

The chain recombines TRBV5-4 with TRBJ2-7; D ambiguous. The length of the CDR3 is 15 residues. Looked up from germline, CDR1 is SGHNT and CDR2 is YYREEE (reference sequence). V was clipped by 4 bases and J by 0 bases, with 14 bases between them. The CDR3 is CASSPEYFSSYEQYF. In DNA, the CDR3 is TGTGCCAGCAGCCCTGAATACTTTAGCTCCTACGAGCAGTACTTC. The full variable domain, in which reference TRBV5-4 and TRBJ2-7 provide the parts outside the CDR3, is ETGVTQSPTHLIKTRGQQVTLRCSSQSGHNTVSWYQQALGQGPQFIFQYYREEENGRGNFPPRFSGLQFPNYSSELNVNALELDDSALYLCASSPEYFSSYEQYFGPGTRLTVT.

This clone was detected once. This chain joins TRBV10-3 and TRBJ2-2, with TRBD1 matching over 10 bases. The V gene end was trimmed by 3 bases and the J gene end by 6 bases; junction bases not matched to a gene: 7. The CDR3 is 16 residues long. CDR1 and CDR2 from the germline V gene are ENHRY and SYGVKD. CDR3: CAISDIVGQGSGELFF. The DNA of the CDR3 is TGTGCCATCAGTGACATCGTGGGACAGGGGTCCGGGGAGCTGTTTTTT.

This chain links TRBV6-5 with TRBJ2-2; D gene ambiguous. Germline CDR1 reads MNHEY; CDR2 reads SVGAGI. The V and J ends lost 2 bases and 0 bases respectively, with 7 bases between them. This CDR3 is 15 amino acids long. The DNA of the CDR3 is TGTGCCAGCAGTTACGCCCGGACGAACACCGGGGAGCTGTTTTTT. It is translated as CASSYARTNTGELFF.

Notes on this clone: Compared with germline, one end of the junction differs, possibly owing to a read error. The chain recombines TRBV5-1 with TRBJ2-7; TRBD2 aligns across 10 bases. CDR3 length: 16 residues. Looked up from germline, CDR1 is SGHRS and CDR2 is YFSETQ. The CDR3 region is CASSLGPAGGAYEQYF. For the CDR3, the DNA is TGCGCCAGCAGTTTGGGGCCAGCGGGAGGGGCCTACGAGCAGTACTTC.

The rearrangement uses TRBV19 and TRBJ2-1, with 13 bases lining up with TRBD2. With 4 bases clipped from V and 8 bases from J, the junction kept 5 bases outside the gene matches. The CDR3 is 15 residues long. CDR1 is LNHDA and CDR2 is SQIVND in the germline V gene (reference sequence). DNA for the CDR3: TGTGCCAGTAGTACTCGGACTAGCGGGAGCTATGAGCAGTTCTTC. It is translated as CASSTRTSGSYEQFF. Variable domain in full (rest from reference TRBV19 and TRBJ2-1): DGGITQSPKYLFRKEGQNVTLSCEQNLNHDAMYWYRQDPGQGLRLIYYSQIVNDFQKGDIAEGYSVSREKKESFPLTVTSAQKNPTAFYLCASSTRTSGSYEQFFGPGTRLTVL.

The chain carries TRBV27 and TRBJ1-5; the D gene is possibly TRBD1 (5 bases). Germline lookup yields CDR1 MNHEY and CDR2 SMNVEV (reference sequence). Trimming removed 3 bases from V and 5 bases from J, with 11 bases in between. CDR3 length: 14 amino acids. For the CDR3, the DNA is TGTGCCAGCAGTTTCCGGGGCAGTGATCAGCCCCAGCATTTT. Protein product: CASSFRGSDQPQHF.

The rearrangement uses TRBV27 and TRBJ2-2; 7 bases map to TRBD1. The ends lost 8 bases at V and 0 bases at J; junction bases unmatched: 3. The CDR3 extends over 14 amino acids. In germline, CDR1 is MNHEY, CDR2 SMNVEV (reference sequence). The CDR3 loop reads CASRTGANTGELFF. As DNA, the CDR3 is TGTGCCAGCCGAACAGGGGCGAACACCGGGGAGCTGTTTTTT.

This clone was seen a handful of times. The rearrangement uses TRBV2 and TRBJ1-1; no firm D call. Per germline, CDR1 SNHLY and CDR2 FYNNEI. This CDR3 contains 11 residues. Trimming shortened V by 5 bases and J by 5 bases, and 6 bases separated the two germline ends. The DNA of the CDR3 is TGTGCCAGCAGTTCAGATACTGAAGCTTTCTTT. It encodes CASSSDTEAFF.

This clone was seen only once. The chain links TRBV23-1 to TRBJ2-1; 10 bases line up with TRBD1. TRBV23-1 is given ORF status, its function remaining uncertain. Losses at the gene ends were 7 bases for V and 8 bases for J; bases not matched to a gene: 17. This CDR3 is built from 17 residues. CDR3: CASTHGIPGQGPDEQFF. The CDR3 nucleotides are TGCGCCAGCACTCACGGAATTCCGGGACAGGGGCCGGATGAGCAGTTCTTC.

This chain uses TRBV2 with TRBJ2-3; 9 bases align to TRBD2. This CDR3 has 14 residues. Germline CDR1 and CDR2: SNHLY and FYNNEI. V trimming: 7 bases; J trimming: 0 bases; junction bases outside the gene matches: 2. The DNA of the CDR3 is TGTGCCAGCAAGCTAGCGGGGAGCACAGATACGCAGTATTTT. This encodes CASKLAGSTDTQYF.

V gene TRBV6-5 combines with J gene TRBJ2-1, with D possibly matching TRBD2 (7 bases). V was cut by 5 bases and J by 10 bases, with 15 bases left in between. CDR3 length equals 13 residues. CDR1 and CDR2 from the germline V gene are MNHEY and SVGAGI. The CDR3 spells CASSGRGGGEQFF. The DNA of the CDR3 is TGTGCCAGCAGTGGCCGTGGCGGGGGCGAGCAGTTCTTC.

DNA of the CDR3: TGTGCCAGTAGCCGTCTGGGAGGACTCACGAACACCGGGGAGCTGTTTTTT. Its translation is CASSRLGGLTNTGELFF. This rearrangement joins TRBV19 to TRBJ2-2, with a weak D call TRBD2 (6 bases). Trimming removed 6 bases at V and 0 bases at J, with 17 bases between. CDR3 length: 17 amino acids. The germline V gene encodes CDR1 LNHDA and CDR2 SQIVND (reference sequence).

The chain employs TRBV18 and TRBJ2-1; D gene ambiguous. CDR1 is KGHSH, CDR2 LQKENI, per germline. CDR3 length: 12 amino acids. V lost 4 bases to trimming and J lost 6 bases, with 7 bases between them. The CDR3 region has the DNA TGTGCCAGCTCACTTGCGGTCAATGAGCAGTTCTTC. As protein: CASSLAVNEQFF.

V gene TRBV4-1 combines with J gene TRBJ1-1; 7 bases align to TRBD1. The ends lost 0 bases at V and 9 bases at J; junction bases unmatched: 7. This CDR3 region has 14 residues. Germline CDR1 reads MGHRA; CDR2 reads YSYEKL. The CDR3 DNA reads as TGCGCCAGCAGCCAAGAGGGACAGTCCCAAAAAGCTTTCTTT. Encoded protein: CASSQEGQSQKAFF.

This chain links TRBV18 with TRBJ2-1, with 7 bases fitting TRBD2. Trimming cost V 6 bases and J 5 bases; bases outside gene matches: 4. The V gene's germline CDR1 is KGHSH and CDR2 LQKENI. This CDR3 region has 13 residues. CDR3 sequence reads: CASSRGRDNEQFF. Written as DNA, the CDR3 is TGTGCCAGCTCTCGAGGGAGGGACAATGAGCAGTTCTTC.

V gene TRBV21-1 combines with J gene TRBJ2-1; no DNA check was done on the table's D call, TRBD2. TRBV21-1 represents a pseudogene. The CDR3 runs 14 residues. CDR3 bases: TGTGCCAGTGGTTCTAGCGTGACCTACAATGAGCAGTTCTTC. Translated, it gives CASGSSVTYNEQFF.

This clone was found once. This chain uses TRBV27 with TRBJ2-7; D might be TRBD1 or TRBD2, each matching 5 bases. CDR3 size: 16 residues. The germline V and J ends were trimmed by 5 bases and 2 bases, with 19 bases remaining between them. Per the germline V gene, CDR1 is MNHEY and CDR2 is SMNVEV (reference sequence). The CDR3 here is CASSREGVSGTYEQYF. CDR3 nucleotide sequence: TGTGCCAGCAGTCGAGAAGGGGTGAGCGGTACCTACGAGCAGTACTTC.